The 27 T cell receptor beta chains reported below all come from one sample, sequenced in a study of T-cell reconstitution after alpha-beta-depleted transplantation in children. It was with unique molecular identifiers that the TCRbeta library was prepared. MiXCR, applied by TCRdb to the PCR reads, yields one record per CDR3 protein. Among 440,000 or so distinct CDR3 sequences listed, 43% were seen once. The specimen comprised PBMCs, sampled before TCRalphabeta/CD19-depleted stem cell transplant. The receptors derive from a girl aged 2-9 years with aplastic anemia, due to receive a stem cell transplant.

V and J are TRBV5-1 and TRBJ1-5, with TRBD1 as a possible D gene (6 bases). This CDR3 spans 14 amino acids. V was shortened by 6 bases and J by 1 base, with 11 bases between the two germline ends. Germline values: CDR1 SGHRS, CDR2 YFSETQ. CDR3 DNA: TGCGCCAGCAAGCCAGGGGACAGCAATCAGCCCCAGCATTTT. This encodes CASKPGDSNQPQHF.

This clonotype occurred many times. The genes are TRBV20-1 and TRBJ2-5, with no clear D. The V gene lost 3 bases and the J gene lost 2 bases, with 7 bases spanning the gap. Germline CDR1 reads DFQATT; CDR2 reads SNEGSKA (reference sequence). This CDR3 spans 12 amino acids. The CDR3 sequence: CSASFPQETQYF. The CDR3 DNA reads as TGCAGTGCTAGTTTCCCACAAGAGACCCAGTACTTC.

This clonotype was seen a handful of times. The chain recombines TRBV20-1 with TRBJ1-2; no clear D. This CDR3 comprises 14 residues. The ends were cut back, 0 bases at V and 2 bases at J, with 10 bases in the middle. Germline CDR1 and CDR2: DFQATT and SNEGSKA (reference sequence). CDR3 protein: CSAREEVYNYGYTF. DNA of the CDR3: TGCAGTGCTAGAGAGGAGGTGTACAACTATGGCTACACCTTC.

This chain links TRBV28 with TRBJ2-4, with 10 bases fitting TRBD2. V gave up 5 bases and J gave up 5 bases; unmatched junction bases: 3. This CDR3 has 14 amino acids. Germline V CDR1 and CDR2: MDHEN, SYDVKM. The CDR3 DNA sequence: TGTGCCAGCAGTAGCGGGGGGGAGGAAAACATTCAGTACTTC. It translates to CASSSGGEENIQYF.

The CDR3: CASRTGGLNTQYF. The CDR3 DNA reads TGCGCCAGCCGAACGGGGGGGTTAAATACGCAGTATTTT. V usage is TRBV23-1 and J usage is TRBJ2-3, with 8 bases that match TRBD2. TRBV23-1 counts as an open reading frame of uncertain function. With 8 bases clipped from V and 7 bases from J, the junction kept 8 bases outside the gene matches. The CDR3 sequence is 13 residues long.

This clonotype was seen a handful of times. The chain employs TRBV20-1 and TRBJ1-2; D is unresolved. V lost 3 bases and J 4 bases, leaving 6 bases between the germline ends. In germline, CDR1 is DFQATT, CDR2 SNEGSKA (reference sequence). The CDR3 extends over 11 amino acids. The CDR3 spells CSASGGYGYTF. The CDR3 DNA follows: TGCAGTGCTAGTGGCGGCTATGGCTACACCTTC.

There are a few counts of this clonotype. CDR3 DNA sequence: TGTGCCAGCAGTCCAGGGTACCAAGAGACCCAGTACTTC. Its protein product is CASSPGYQETQYF. The chain employs TRBV28 and TRBJ2-5, with D perhaps matching TRBD1 (5 bases). The V end lost 5 bases, the J end lost 0 bases, and 7 bases lay between the germline ends. Germline V gene sequence: CDR1 MDHEN, CDR2 SYDVKM. There are 13 residues in the CDR3.

The genes are TRBV5-1 and TRBJ2-1; no reliable D call. Germline assignment: CDR1 SGHRS and CDR2 YFSETQ. The V gene lost 5 bases and the J gene lost 5 bases, with 8 bases spanning the gap. CDR3 size: 12 residues. The CDR3 nucleotides read TGCGCCAGCAGGGATTCCAACAATGAGCAGTTCTTC. Its protein product is CASRDSNNEQFF.

CDR3 DNA sequence: TGTGCCAGCTCGTCCTTAATAGGACAGATGGAAGCTTTCTTT. This gives the protein CASSSLIGQMEAFF. The rearrangement uses TRBV18 and TRBJ1-1; possible D gene TRBD1, 6 bases. The germline V gene encodes CDR1 KGHSH and CDR2 LQKENI. V shed 6 bases and J shed 8 bases, with 19 bases lying between them. There are 14 residues in the CDR3.

This clonotype was seen just once. Germline and junction disagree at one end, which may indicate a read error. The chain employs TRBV5-1 and TRBJ1-5; D is unresolved. The CDR3 totals 14 residues. Germline V lookup: CDR1 SGHRS, CDR2 YFSETQ. CDR3 nucleotide sequence: TGCGCCATCAGCTTGGGAGGCGGCAATCAGCCCCAGCATTTT. It specifies CAISLGGGNQPQHF.

This clonotype was seen a handful of times. The chain combines TRBV3-1 with TRBJ1-2; TRBD1 might be the D (5 bases). CDR3 size: 14 residues. The germline V gene has CDR1 LGHDT and CDR2 YNNKEL (reference sequence). V was clipped by 1 base and J by 4 bases, with 10 bases between them. The CDR3 is CASSQGRAPYGYTF. The CDR3 nucleotides read TGTGCCAGCAGCCAAGGCAGGGCCCCCTATGGCTACACCTTC.

This clonotype was detected many times. The rearrangement links TRBV11-1 to TRBJ2-1, with 12 positions matching TRBD2. The CDR3 contains 20 residues. The junction had 10 bases not matched to a gene; V was cut back by 1 base and J by 0 bases. CDR1 is SGHAT, CDR2 FQDESV, per germline (reference sequence). CDR3 sequence reads: CASSLGRGLAGRSSYNEQFF. As DNA, the CDR3 is TGTGCCAGCAGCTTAGGGCGAGGACTAGCGGGACGAAGCTCCTACAATGAGCAGTTCTTC.

This clonotype was counted only a few times. The gene calls are TRBV18 and TRBJ1-1; D uncertain. This CDR3 is 13 amino acids long. Deletions cut 6 bases from V and 5 bases from J, with 13 bases between. Germline V gives CDR1 KGHSH, CDR2 LQKENI. The CDR3: CASSPVAQTEAFF. The CDR3, as DNA: TGTGCCAGCTCCCCCGTGGCCCAAACTGAAGCTTTCTTT.

V and J are TRBV29-1 and TRBJ1-1; D remains ambiguous. The germline V and J ends were trimmed by 2 bases and 1 base, with 14 bases remaining between them. CDR3 length: 15 amino acids. Germline CDR1 is SQVTM and CDR2 is ANQGSEA. CDR3 sequence: CSVESRNSSNTEAFF. The CDR3 nucleotides are TGCAGCGTTGAATCCAGGAACAGCTCGAACACTGAAGCTTTCTTT. The full variable domain, with the rest looked up from reference TRBV29-1 and TRBJ1-1, is SAVISQKPSRDICQRGTSLTIQCQVDSQVTMMFWYRQQPGQSLTLIATANQGSEATYESGFVIDKFPISRPNLTFSTLTVSNMSPEDSSIYLCSVESRNSSNTEAFFGQGTRLTVV.

The chain joins TRBV30 to TRBJ2-7; 7 bases fit TRBD1. The CDR3 contains 13 residues. Trimming removed 5 bases from V and 2 bases from J; junction bases left unmatched: 6. Germline V gene sequence: CDR1 GTSNPN, CDR2 SVGIG (reference sequence). The CDR3 DNA follows: TGTGCCTGGGGCCGGGACAGAGCCTACGAGCAGTACTTC. Its translation: CAWGRDRAYEQYF.

The gene calls are TRBV20-1 and TRBJ1-6; a weak D match, TRBD1 (5 bases). The V end lost 6 bases, the J end lost 6 bases, and 12 bases lay between the germline ends. Germline CDR1 DFQATT, CDR2 SNEGSKA (reference sequence). The CDR3 loop spans 13 amino acids. Here the CDR3 DNA reads TGCAGTGCAAAATGGGACCGTAATTCACCCCTCCACTTT. It yields the protein CSAKWDRNSPLHF.

The chain employs TRBV20-1 and TRBJ1-2; D uncertain. The CDR3 totals 14 residues. The V and J ends lost 4 bases and 0 bases respectively, with 12 bases between them. Looked up from germline, CDR1 is DFQATT and CDR2 is SNEGSKA (reference sequence). CDR3 loop: CSATDGKSNYGYTF. In DNA form, the CDR3 reads TGCAGTGCTACAGACGGTAAATCTAACTATGGCTACACCTTC.

The gene calls are TRBV2 and TRBJ2-7; tentative D call: TRBD1 (6 bases). V shed 7 bases and J shed 6 bases, with 22 bases lying between them. CDR1 SNHLY and CDR2 FYNNEI come from the germline V gene. The CDR3 has 15 amino acids. The CDR3 reads CASTIWGQSAREQYF. The CDR3 bases are TGTGCCAGCACCATCTGGGGACAATCCGCGCGCGAGCAGTACTTC. Complete variable domain (other parts from reference TRBV2 and TRBJ2-7): EPEVTQTPSHQVTQMGQEVILRCVPISNHLYFYWYRQILGQKVEFLVSFYNNEISEKSEIFDDQFSVERPDGSNFTLKIRSTKLEDSAMYFCASTIWGQSAREQYFGPGTRLTVT.

This clonotype occurred many times. CDR3 region: CSARRGWEQYF. CDR3 coding DNA: TGCAGTGCGAGGAGGGGGTGGGAGCAGTACTTC. This rearrangement joins TRBV20-1 to TRBJ2-7; D is possibly TRBD1 or TRBD2 (6 bases each). Trimming stripped 6 bases from V and 7 bases from J, with 13 bases between. CDR1 DFQATT and CDR2 SNEGSKA come from the germline V gene (reference sequence). This CDR3 is 11 amino acids long.

The sample holds a few counts of this clonotype. This rearrangement joins TRBV20-1 to TRBJ1-5; D ambiguous. Germline assignment: CDR1 DFQATT and CDR2 SNEGSKA (reference sequence). The CDR3 extends over 12 amino acids. The V gene lost 6 bases and the J gene lost 6 bases, with 12 bases spanning the gap. CDR3 sequence (DNA): TGCAGTGCCCCTAGTCACGGTCAGCCCCAGCATTTT. It specifies CSAPSHGQPQHF.

V usage is TRBV12-3 or TRBV12-4 and J usage is TRBJ1-4; D unclear. This CDR3 comprises 16 residues. Trimming removed 3 bases at V and 1 base at J, with 12 bases between. The CDR3 DNA follows: TGTGCCAGCAGTTTCGGCCCTCGGGGAACTAATGAAAAACTGTTTTTT. Its translation is CASSFGPRGTNEKLFF.

The chain joins TRBV11-3 to TRBJ2-5; either TRBD1 or TRBD2 may supply D (7 bases each). Between the trimmed V and J ends, which lost 5 bases and 4 bases, there was a span of 17 bases. The CDR3 sequence is 15 residues long. CDR1 is SGHNT, CDR2 YENEEA, per germline. This CDR3 reads CASSARQGGRETQYF. The CDR3 nucleotides read TGTGCCAGCAGCGCCCGACAGGGAGGGCGAGAGACCCAGTACTTC.

This clonotype was detected a few times. The genes are TRBV5-1 and TRBJ2-1; 8 bases map to TRBD2. Unmatched junction bases numbered 6, after V lost 0 bases and J lost 7 bases. The CDR3 spans 15 residues. Germline V gene sequence: CDR1 SGHRS, CDR2 YFSETQ. This CDR3 is CASSLGTGGRNEQFF. In DNA form, the CDR3 reads TGCGCCAGCAGCTTGGGGACGGGAGGGAGAAATGAGCAGTTCTTC.

For this clonotype: Relative to the germline gene, one junction end is altered; a read error may explain this. The CDR3: CSSSPRGEQFF. For the CDR3, the DNA is TGTTCCAGCTCACCACGGGGAGAGCAGTTCTTC. This chain connects TRBV18 to TRBJ2-1, with a possible D match to TRBD2 (5 bases). The CDR3 length is 11 residues. CDR1 and CDR2 (germline): KGHSH, LQKENI.

This chain joins TRBV7-3 and TRBJ2-3, with unresolved D. The CDR3 loop spans 14 amino acids. From germline, CDR1 is SGHTA and CDR2 FQGTGA. Trimming took off 1 base at V and 6 bases at J, with 11 bases between the two ends. This CDR3 is CASSLNSRLDTQYF. The CDR3 DNA reads as TGTGCCAGCAGCTTAAATTCCAGGTTGGATACGCAGTATTTT.

This rearrangement joins TRBV6-1 to TRBJ2-7; perhaps TRBD2 as D (5 bases). The CDR3 extends over 15 amino acids. V gave up 1 base and J gave up 2 bases, with 12 bases separating them. The V gene's germline CDR1 is MNHNS and CDR2 SASEGT. CDR3 DNA: TGTGCCAGCAGTGAAGGGGTCGGGGTCCCCTACGAGCAGTACTTC. Protein sequence: CASSEGVGVPYEQYF.

This clonotype was seen a handful of times. This chain links TRBV20-1 with TRBJ2-2; D gene ambiguous. The length of the CDR3 is 16 residues. Trimming removed 5 bases from V and 0 bases from J, with 16 bases in between. Looked up from germline, CDR1 is DFQATT and CDR2 is SNEGSKA (reference sequence). The CDR3 region is CSAPQRGITNTGELFF. For the CDR3, the DNA is TGCAGTGCTCCCCAGCGTGGGATAACGAACACCGGGGAGCTGTTTTTT.